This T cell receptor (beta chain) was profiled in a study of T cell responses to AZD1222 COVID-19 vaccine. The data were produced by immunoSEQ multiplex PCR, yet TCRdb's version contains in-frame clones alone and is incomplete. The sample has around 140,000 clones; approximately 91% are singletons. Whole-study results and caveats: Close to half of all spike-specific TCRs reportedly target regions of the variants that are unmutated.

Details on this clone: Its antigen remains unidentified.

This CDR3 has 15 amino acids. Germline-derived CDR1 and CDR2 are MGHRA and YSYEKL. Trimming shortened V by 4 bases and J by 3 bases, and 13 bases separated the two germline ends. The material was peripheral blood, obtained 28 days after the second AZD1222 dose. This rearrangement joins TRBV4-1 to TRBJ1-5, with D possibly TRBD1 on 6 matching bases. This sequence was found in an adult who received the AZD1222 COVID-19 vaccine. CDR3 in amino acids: CASSLSGHSNQPQHF. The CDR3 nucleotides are TGCGCCAGCAGCCTTTCGGGACATTCCAATCAGCCCCAGCATTTT.